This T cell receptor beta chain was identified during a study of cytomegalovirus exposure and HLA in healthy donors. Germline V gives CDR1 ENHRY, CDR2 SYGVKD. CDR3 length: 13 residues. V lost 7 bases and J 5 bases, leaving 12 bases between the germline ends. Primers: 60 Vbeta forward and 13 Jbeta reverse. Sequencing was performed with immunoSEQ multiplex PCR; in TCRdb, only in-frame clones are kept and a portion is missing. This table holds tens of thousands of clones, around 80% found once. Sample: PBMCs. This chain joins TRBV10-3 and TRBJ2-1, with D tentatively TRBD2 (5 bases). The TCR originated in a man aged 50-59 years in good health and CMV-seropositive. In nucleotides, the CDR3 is TGTGCCATCAATCCCAGCGGCAACAATGAGCAGTTCTTC. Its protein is CAINPSGNNEQFF.